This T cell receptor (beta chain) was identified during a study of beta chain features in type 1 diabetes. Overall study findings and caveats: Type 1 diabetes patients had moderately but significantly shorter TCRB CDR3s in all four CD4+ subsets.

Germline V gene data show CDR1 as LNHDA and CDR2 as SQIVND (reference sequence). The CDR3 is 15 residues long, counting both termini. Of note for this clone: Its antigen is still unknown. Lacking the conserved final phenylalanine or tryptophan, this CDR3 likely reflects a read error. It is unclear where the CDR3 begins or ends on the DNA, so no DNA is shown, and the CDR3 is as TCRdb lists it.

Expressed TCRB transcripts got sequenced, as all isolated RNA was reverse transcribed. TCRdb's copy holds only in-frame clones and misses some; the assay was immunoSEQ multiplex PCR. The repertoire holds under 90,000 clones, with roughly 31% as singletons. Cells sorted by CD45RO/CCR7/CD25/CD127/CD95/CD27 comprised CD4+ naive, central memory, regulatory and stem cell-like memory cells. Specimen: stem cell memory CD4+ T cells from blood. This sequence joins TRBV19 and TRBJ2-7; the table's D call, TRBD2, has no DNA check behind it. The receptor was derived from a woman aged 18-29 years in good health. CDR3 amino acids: CASTISTLEWRDARI.